The 16 T cell receptor beta chains below were found in one sample sequenced in a study of T cell responses to AZD1222 COVID-19 vaccine. This table comes from immunoSEQ multiplex PCR, and its TCRdb copy is limited to in-frame clones, with some not included. The sample contains approximately 100,000 clones, roughly 88% of which appear only once. This specimen consisted of peripheral blood, obtained on day 0 of AZD1222 vaccination. The receptors were sampled from an adult in good health.

The gene calls are TRBV10-1 and TRBJ2-1, with 11 bases identical to TRBD2. CDR3 length: 16 amino acids. J was trimmed by 8 bases and V by 6 bases; bases with no gene match: 12. Germline V gene data show CDR1 as WNHNN and CDR2 as SYGVQD (reference sequence). CDR3 region: CASRIPGLADPHEQFF. CDR3 nucleotides: TGCGCCAGCAGGATCCCGGGACTAGCGGACCCCCATGAGCAGTTCTTC.

The gene calls are TRBV11-2 and TRBJ2-7; D call uncertain. The CDR3 length is 14 residues. From germline, CDR1 is SGHAT and CDR2 FQNNGV. The V end lost 1 base, the J end lost 5 bases, and 12 bases lay between the germline ends. Here the CDR3 reads CASSLAAYRDEQYF. The CDR3 bases are TGTGCCAGCAGCTTAGCAGCCTACCGAGACGAGCAGTACTTC.

This chain connects TRBV30 to TRBJ2-5; 9 bases line up with TRBD1. CDR1 and CDR2 from the germline V gene are GTSNPN and SVGIG (reference sequence). This CDR3 has 13 amino acids. Unmatched junction bases numbered 8, after V lost 8 bases and J lost 4 bases. The CDR3 spells CAGSTGGPETQYF. As DNA, the CDR3 is TGTGCCGGCTCAACAGGGGGCCCAGAGACCCAGTACTTC.

The rearrangement joins TRBV7-9 to TRBJ1-1; no clear D gene. CDR3 length: 14 residues. Germline CDR1 reads SEHNR; CDR2 reads FQNEAQ (reference sequence). Trimming took 1 base from V and 0 from J, leaving 6 bases between them. CDR3 DNA: TGTGCCAGCAGCTTAGGGCAGTTGAACACTGAAGCTTTCTTT. It encodes CASSLGQLNTEAFF.

The CDR3 here is CASSYRTGELFF. The CDR3 DNA is TGTGCCAGCAGTTACCGCACCGGGGAGCTGTTTTTT. This chain connects TRBV12-3 or TRBV12-4 to TRBJ2-2; D uncertain. The germline V and J ends were trimmed by 4 bases and 4 bases, with 4 bases remaining between them. This CDR3 is 12 amino acids long.

J is TRBJ1-2 and V is TRBV9; 7 positions agree with TRBD1. The CDR3 extends over 14 amino acids. Per the germline V gene, CDR1 is SGDLS and CDR2 is YYNGEE. V was pared by 4 bases and J by 4 bases, with 7 bases of the junction left unmatched. The CDR3 DNA follows: TGTGCCAGCAGCCGACAGGGAGGGAGCTATGGCTACACCTTC. This sequence encodes CASSRQGGSYGYTF.

In its sample, this clone was seen a few times. This chain links TRBV19 with TRBJ1-2; TRBD1 is a possible D gene (5 bases). CDR1 LNHDA and CDR2 SQIVND come from the germline V gene (reference sequence). The CDR3 sequence is 13 residues long. V lost 9 bases to trimming and J lost 10 bases, with 21 bases between them. Here the CDR3 reads CASSHLSRAFYTF. Written as DNA, the CDR3 is TGTGCCAGCTCACACCTTTCCAGGGCCTTCTACACCTTC.

This clone is labeled large (0.1 to 1%). CDR3 sequence reads: CASSPDGATNEKLFF. DNA of the CDR3: TGTGCCAGCTCACCTGACGGTGCAACTAATGAAAAACTGTTTTTT. The J gene is TRBJ1-4, the V gene TRBV18, with no clear D. The CDR3 totals 15 residues. The V gene's germline CDR1 is KGHSH and CDR2 LQKENI. The V end lost 3 bases, the J end lost 0 bases, and 8 bases lay between the germline ends.

The rearrangement links TRBV18 to TRBJ2-2; D is unclear. The V and J ends lost 11 bases and 2 bases respectively, with 12 bases between them. Germline CDR1 reads KGHSH; CDR2 reads LQKENI. The CDR3 is made up of 13 amino acids. The DNA for the CDR3 is TGTGCCGGCAGCCCACAAAACACCGGGGAGCTGTTTTTT. Translating it yields CAGSPQNTGELFF.

The chain employs TRBV5-6 and TRBJ2-7, with 11 positions matching TRBD1. CDR1 SGHDT and CDR2 YYEEEE come from the germline V gene. The CDR3 is 15 residues long. Trimming at V came to 4 bases and at J to 4 bases, leaving 7 bases not matched to a gene. CDR3 DNA sequence: TGTGCCAGCAGCCCTCCGGGACAGGGGGTATACGAGCAGTACTTC. Residues: CASSPPGQGVYEQYF.

The chain combines TRBV19 with TRBJ1-2, with D tentatively TRBD1 (6 bases). V lost 1 base to trimming and J lost 7 bases, with 10 bases between them. CDR3 length: 13 amino acids. Germline V gene data show CDR1 as LNHDA and CDR2 as SQIVND (reference sequence). The DNA for the CDR3 is TGTGCCAGTAGTATAGGGACAGCGGCTGGCTACACCTTC. It specifies CASSIGTAAGYTF.

The chain combines TRBV6-1 with TRBJ2-7, with D hard to call. Trimming shortened V by 3 bases and J by 0 bases, and 6 bases separated the two germline ends. The CDR3 has 13 residues. Germline values: CDR1 MNHNS, CDR2 SASEGT. CDR3 sequence reads: CASSDRHSYEQYF. DNA of the CDR3: TGTGCCAGCAGTGATAGACACTCCTACGAGCAGTACTTC.

V is TRBV6-6 and J is TRBJ2-7; 7 bases line up with TRBD2. Germline V gene lookup returns CDR1 MNHNY and CDR2 SVGAGI (reference sequence). The junction had 15 bases not matched to a gene; V was cut back by 6 bases and J by 7 bases. The CDR3 extends over 15 amino acids. The CDR3 nucleotides are TGTGCCAGCAGGCTCAGCGGGGAGTTTGCAGGGGAGCAGTACTTC. It codes for CASRLSGEFAGEQYF.

The V and J genes are TRBV12-3 or TRBV12-4 and TRBJ1-2; D unresolved. V was cut by 4 bases and J by 0 bases, with 3 bases left in between. The CDR3 spans 12 residues. The CDR3 DNA reads as TGTGCCAGCAGTTCCCCTAACTATGGCTACACCTTC. Translation: CASSSPNYGYTF.

This clone was picked up one time. The chain carries TRBV6-5 and TRBJ2-5, with D perhaps given as TRBD1 or TRBD2 (5 bases each). The germline gives CDR1 MNHEY, CDR2 SVGAGI. This CDR3 region has 14 residues. V was clipped by 7 bases and J by 3 bases, with 15 bases between them. Written as DNA, the CDR3 is TGTGCCAGCAAAGACGAGGGGAAGAAAGAGACCCAGTACTTC. The encoded protein is CASKDEGKKETQYF.

The rearrangement uses TRBV15 and TRBJ2-1, with 12 bases matching TRBD2. V dropped 2 bases and J dropped 7; count of bases not matched to a gene: 3. CDR3 length equals 15 residues. The germline gives CDR1 LNHNV, CDR2 YYDKDF (reference sequence). CDR3 region: CATSRLAGGGNEQFF. Here the CDR3 DNA reads TGTGCCACCAGCAGACTAGCGGGAGGGGGGAATGAGCAGTTCTTC.